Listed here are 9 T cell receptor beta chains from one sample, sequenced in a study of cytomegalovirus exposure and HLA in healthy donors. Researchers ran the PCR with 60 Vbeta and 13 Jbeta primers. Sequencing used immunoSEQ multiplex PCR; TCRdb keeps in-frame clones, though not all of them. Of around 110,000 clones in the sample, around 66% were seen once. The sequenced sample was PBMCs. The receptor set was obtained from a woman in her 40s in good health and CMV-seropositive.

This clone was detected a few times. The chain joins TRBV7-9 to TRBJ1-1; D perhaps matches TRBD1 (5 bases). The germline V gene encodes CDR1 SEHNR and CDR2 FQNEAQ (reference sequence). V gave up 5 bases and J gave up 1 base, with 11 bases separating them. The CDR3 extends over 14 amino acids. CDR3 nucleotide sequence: TGTGCCAGCAGCGACAGACAGAAGAACACTGAAGCTTTCTTT. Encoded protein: CASSDRQKNTEAFF.

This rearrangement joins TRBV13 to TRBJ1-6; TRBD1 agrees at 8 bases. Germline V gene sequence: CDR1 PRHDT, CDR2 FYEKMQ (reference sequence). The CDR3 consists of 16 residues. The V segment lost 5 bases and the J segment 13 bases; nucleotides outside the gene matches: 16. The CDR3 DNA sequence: TGTGCCAGCAGCAGCTCGGGGGGACAGGACAGACCTCCCCTCCACTTT. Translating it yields CASSSSGGQDRPPLHF.

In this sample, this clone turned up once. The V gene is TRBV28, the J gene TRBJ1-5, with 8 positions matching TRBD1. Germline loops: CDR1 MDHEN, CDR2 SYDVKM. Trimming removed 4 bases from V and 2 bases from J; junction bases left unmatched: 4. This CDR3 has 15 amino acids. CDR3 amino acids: CASSYGQGGNQPQHF. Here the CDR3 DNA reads TGTGCCAGCAGTTACGGACAGGGTGGCAATCAGCCCCAGCATTTT.

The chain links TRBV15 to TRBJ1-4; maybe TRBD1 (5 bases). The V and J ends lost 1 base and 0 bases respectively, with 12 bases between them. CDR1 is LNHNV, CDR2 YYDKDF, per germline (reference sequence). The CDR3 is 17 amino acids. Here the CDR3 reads CATSRGGSWATNEKLFF. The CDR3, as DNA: TGTGCCACCAGCAGAGGGGGCAGTTGGGCAACTAATGAAAAACTGTTTTTT.

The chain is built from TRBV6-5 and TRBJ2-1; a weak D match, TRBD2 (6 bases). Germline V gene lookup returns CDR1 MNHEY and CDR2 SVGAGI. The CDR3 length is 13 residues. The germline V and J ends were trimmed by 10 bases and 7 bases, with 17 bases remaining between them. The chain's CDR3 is CATSYQGGNEQFF. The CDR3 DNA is TGTGCCACCTCGTACCAGGGAGGTAATGAGCAGTTCTTC.

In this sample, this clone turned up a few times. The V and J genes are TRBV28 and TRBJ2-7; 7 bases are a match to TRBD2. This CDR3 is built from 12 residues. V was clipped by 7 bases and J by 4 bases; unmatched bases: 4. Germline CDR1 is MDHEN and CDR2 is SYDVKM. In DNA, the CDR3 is TGTGCCAGCACGGGGGGAGTTTACGAGCAGTACTTC. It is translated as CASTGGVYEQYF.

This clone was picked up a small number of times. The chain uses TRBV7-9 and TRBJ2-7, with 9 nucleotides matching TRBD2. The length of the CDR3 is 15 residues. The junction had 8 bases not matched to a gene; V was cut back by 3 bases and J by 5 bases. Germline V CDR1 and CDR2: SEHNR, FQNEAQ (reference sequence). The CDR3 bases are TGTGCCAGCAGCTTTGGCGGGAGGGCTTATGACGAGCAGTACTTC. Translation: CASSFGGRAYDEQYF.

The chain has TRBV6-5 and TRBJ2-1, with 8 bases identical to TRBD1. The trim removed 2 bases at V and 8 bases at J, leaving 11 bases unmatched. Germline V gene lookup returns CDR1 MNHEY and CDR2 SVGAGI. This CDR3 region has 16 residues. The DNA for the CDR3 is TGTGCCAGCAGTTACGGACAGGGAAGGCGGTTCGATGAGCAGTTCTTC. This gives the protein CASSYGQGRRFDEQFF.

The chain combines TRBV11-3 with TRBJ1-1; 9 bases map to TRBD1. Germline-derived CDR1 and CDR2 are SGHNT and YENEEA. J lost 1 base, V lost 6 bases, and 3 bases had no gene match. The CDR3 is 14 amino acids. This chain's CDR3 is CASRAGQGNTEAFF. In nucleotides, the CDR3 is TGTGCCAGCAGGGCGGGACAGGGGAACACTGAAGCTTTCTTT.